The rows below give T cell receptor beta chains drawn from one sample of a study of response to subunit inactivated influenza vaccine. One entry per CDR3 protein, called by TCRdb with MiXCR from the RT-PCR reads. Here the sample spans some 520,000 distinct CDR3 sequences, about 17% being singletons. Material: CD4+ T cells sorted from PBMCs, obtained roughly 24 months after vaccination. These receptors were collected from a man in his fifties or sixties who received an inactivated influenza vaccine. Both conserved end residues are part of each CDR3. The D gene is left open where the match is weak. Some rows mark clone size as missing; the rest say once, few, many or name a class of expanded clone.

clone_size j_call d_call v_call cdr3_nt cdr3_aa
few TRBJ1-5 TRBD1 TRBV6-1 TGTGCCAGCAGTGGTCGCAGGGGGGATTATAGCAATCAGCCCCAGCATTTT CASSGRRGDYSNQPQHF
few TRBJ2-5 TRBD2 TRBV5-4 TGTGCCAGCAGCTCTAGACTAGCGGGGGCCGGGGAGACCCAGTACTTC CASSSRLAGAGETQYF
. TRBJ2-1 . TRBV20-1 TGCAGTGCGGAAGAAGTCAATGAGCAGTTCTTC CSAEEVNEQFF
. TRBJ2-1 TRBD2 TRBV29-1 TGCAGCTCTTGGGGGCGCGGGAGGGCCAATGAGCAGTTCTTC CSSWGRGRANEQFF
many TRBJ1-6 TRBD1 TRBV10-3 TGTGCCATCAGTGGACAGGGGCATTCACCCCTCCACTTT CAISGQGHSPLHF
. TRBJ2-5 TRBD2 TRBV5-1 TGCGCCAGCAGCTTGGGGACTAGCGGGGAGTCGGAGACCCAGTACTTC CASSLGTSGESETQYF
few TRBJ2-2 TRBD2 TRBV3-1 TGTGCCAGCTCGAGCGGGGGGGCCACCGGGGAGCTGTTTTTT CASSSGGATGELFF
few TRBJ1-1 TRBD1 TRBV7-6 TGTGCCAGCAGCTTCAGGCGGGACAGTTTCATCTTCTTT CASSFRRDSFIFF
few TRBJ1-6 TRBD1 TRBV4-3 TGCGCCAGCAGCCGAGGACAGGTCGGTTCACCCCTCCACTTT CASSRGQVGSPLHF
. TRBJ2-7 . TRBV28 TGTGCCAGCAGCCCCCGCCAGGGATCAACCTACGAGCAGTACTTC CASSPRQGSTYEQYF
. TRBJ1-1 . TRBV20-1 TGCAGTGCTAGAGATCGGTACACTGAAGCTTTCTTT CSARDRYTEAFF
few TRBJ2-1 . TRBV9 TGTGCCAGCAGCGTAGCTACAGGTGGGGTGAGTGAGCAGTTCTTC CASSVATGGVSEQFF
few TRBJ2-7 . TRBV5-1 TGCGCCAGCAGCTGGACACAGGATTTGGGTGAGCAGTACTTC CASSWTQDLGEQYF
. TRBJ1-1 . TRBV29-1 TGCAGCGTTAGAGGGACGGTACGGAACACTGAAGCTTTCTTT CSVRGTVRNTEAFF
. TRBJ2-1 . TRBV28 TGTGCCAGCAGTGGCGGACGAGACAATGAGCAGTTCTTC CASSGGRDNEQFF
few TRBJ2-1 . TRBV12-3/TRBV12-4 TGTGCCAGCAGCCGCGGCGGGATCACCAATGAGCAGTTCTTC CASSRGGITNEQFF
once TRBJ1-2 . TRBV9 TGTGCCAGCAGCGGTTTACATCGGGTGGGCTATGGCTACACCTTC CASSGLHRVGYGYTF
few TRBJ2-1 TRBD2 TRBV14 TGTGCCAGCAGCCCCGGGACTAGCGGGAGTATGTACAATGAGCAGTTCTTC CASSPGTSGSMYNEQFF
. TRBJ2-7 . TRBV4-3 TGCGCCAGCAGCCATGTCGGCAGGGTCTACGAGCAGTACTTC CASSHVGRVYEQYF
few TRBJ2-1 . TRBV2 TGTGCCAGCCGAGGTAGTACCTACAATGAGCAGTTCTTC CASRGSTYNEQFF
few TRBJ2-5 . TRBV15 TGTGCCACCAGCAGGGACCGGGGGAGCCAAGAGACCCAGTACTTC CATSRDRGSQETQYF
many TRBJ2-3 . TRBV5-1 TGCGCCAGCGCGAAGGACGGAACTAGCACAGATACGCAGTATTTT CASAKDGTSTDTQYF
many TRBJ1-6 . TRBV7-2 TGTGCCAGCAGCTTAACCGTTCTGTCACCCCTCCACTTT CASSLTVLSPLHF
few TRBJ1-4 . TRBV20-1 TGCAGTGCTAGCCGGGGGACTTCCAATGAAAAACTGTTTTTT CSASRGTSNEKLFF
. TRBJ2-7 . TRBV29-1 TGCAGCGTTGAGGAGGCCGGCTACGAGCAGTACTTC CSVEEAGYEQYF
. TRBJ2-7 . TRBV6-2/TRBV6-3 TGTGCCAGCAGAGATAACAGGCGTTACTACGAGCAGTACTTC CASRDNRRYYEQYF
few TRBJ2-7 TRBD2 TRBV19 TGTGCCAGTACAGGACTAGACCGGGACGAGCAGTACTTC CASTGLDRDEQYF
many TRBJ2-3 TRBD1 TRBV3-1 TGTGCCAGCAGTCGACCGACAGGGGGCCTTAGCACAGATACGCAGTATTTT CASSRPTGGLSTDTQYF